This is a list of T cell receptor beta chains from one sample in a study of T cells in Graves' hyperthyroidism and ophthalmopathy. MiXCR, run by TCRdb on the multiplex PCR reads, gives a single entry per CDR3 protein. Counted here are some 600,000 distinct CDR3 sequences, around 14% occurring once; the ten biggest clones make up 5.8%. Sequenced material: blood. The receptors come from a woman aged 25 to 39 with Graves' hyperthyroidism that later progressed to Graves' ophthalmopathy. CDR3s include the opening cysteine and the closing phenylalanine or tryptophan. Fields, in order: clone size, J gene, D gene, V gene, CDR3 protein, CDR3 DNA. The D gene is left open where the match is weak. The size field is filled for only some rows; it gives once, few, many or a size class.

many | TRBJ1-1 | - | TRBV5-1 | CASRDSQNTEAFF | TGCGCCAGCAGGGACAGCCAGAACACTGAAGCTTTCTTT
many | TRBJ1-1 | - | TRBV27 | CASSLMTANTEAFF | TGTGCCAGCAGTTTAATGACAGCCAACACTGAAGCTTTCTTT
- | TRBJ2-1 | - | TRBV4-1 | CASSHLSSYNEQFF | TGCGCCAGCAGCCACCTTAGCTCATACAATGAGCAGTTCTTC
many | TRBJ2-7 | TRBD1 | TRBV11-3 | CASSFWSGLGQLYEQYF | TGTGCCAGCAGCTTCTGGTCAGGCCTGGGACAGCTCTACGAGCAGTACTTC
few | TRBJ1-5 | TRBD1 | TRBV4-1 | CASSQDPPGGDQPQHF | TGCGCCAGCAGCCAAGACCCCCCAGGGGGCGACCAGCCCCAGCATTTT
- | TRBJ2-1 | - | TRBV27 | CASSKGRGMSEQFF | TGTGCCAGCAGTAAAGGACGGGGGATGAGTGAGCAGTTCTTC
- | TRBJ2-5 | - | TRBV30 | CAWSGPYGRTAQETQYF | TGTGCCTGGAGTGGGCCCTATGGTCGGACCGCTCAAGAGACCCAGTACTTC
many | TRBJ2-7 | - | TRBV24-1 | CATSDLREQYF | TGTGCCACCAGTGATTTGAGGGAGCAGTACTTC
- | TRBJ1-1 | TRBD1 | TRBV28 | CASSAPAGQAEAFF | TGTGCCAGCAGTGCCCCTGCTGGACAGGCAGAAGCTTTCTTT
many | TRBJ2-7 | - | TRBV2 | CASSEGPGAYEQYF | TGTGCCAGCAGTGAAGGCCCGGGGGCCTACGAGCAGTACTTC
few | TRBJ1-1 | - | TRBV24-1 | CATSDSQETTEAFF | TGTGCCACCAGTGATTCCCAGGAAACCACTGAAGCTTTCTTT
many | TRBJ2-3 | - | TRBV11-3 | CASSLVGPSHTQYF | TGTGCCAGCAGCTTAGTTGGCCCCTCGCATACGCAGTATTTT
many | TRBJ2-4 | - | TRBV28 | CASSLGPPPTAKNIQYF | TGTGCCAGCAGTTTGGGCCCCCCCCCGACGGCCAAAAACATTCAGTACTTC
many | TRBJ1-1 | - | TRBV5-1 | CASSSGLLNTEAFF | TGTGCCAGCAGTTCGGGACTGTTGAACACTGAAGCTTTCTTT
many | TRBJ1-1 | - | TRBV20-1 | CSARDRRVTEAFF | TGCAGTGCTAGAGATAGGAGGGTCACTGAAGCTTTCTTT
many | TRBJ2-3 | TRBD1 | TRBV12-3/TRBV12-4 | CASGVGQGGFTDTQYF | TGTGCCAGCGGAGTCGGACAGGGAGGCTTCACAGATACGCAGTATTTT
many | TRBJ2-5 | - | TRBV7-2 | CASSLMGSGETQYF | TGTGCCAGCAGCTTAATGGGGTCAGGAGAGACCCAGTACTTC
few | TRBJ2-2 | TRBD1 | TRBV24-1 | CATSDSRDRVTGELFF | TGTGCCACCAGTGATAGCCGGGACAGGGTTACCGGGGAGCTGTTTTTT
many | TRBJ2-3 | - | TRBV12-3/TRBV12-4 | CASSPRGKGTDTQYF | TGTGCCAGCAGTCCCAGGGGTAAAGGGACAGATACGCAGTATTTT
many | TRBJ1-2 | TRBD1 | TRBV10-2 | CASSGFRGLDGYTF | TGCGCCAGCAGTGGTTTCAGGGGGCTGGATGGCTACACCTTC
many | TRBJ2-1 | TRBD2 | TRBV6-1 | CASSYSAGALYNEQFF | TGTGCCAGCAGTTATTCAGCGGGAGCACTCTACAATGAGCAGTTCTTC
many | TRBJ2-2 | - | TRBV20-1 | CSAIRDGANTGELFF | TGCAGTGCTATCCGGGACGGCGCGAACACCGGGGAGCTGTTTTTT
many | TRBJ2-1 | TRBD2 | TRBV30 | CAWSVSGGRRDNEQFF | TGTGCCTGGAGTGTATCCGGCGGGAGGAGGGACAATGAGCAGTTCTTC
many | TRBJ2-7 | - | TRBV7-9 | CASSLAAKEQYF | TGTGCCAGCAGCTTAGCTGCGAAGGAGCAGTACTTC
many | TRBJ2-3 | - | TRBV7-2 | CASSLGPVTDTQYF | TGTGCCAGCAGCTTAGGTCCAGTCACAGATACGCAGTATTTT
many | TRBJ1-5 | TRBD1 | TRBV6-1 | CASSEGVTGVGSQPQHF | TGTGCCAGCAGTGAAGGGGTCACAGGGGTGGGATCTCAGCCCCAGCATTTT
- | TRBJ1-2 | TRBD1 | TRBV9 | CASSANPGQGYGYTF | TGTGCCAGCAGCGCCAATCCGGGACAGGGCTATGGCTACACCTTC
few | TRBJ2-7 | - | TRBV10-3 | CAITLGDRYEQYF | TGTGCCATCACCCTAGGGGACCGTTACGAGCAGTACTTC
- | TRBJ2-5 | TRBD2 | TRBV4-3 | CASSQDPGLAGPQYF | TGCGCCAGCAGCCAAGATCCGGGACTAGCGGGACCGCAGTACTTC
many | TRBJ2-7 | - | TRBV11-3 | CASSSRLLEGHEQYF | TGTGCCAGCAGCTCCCGACTCCTGGAGGGCCACGAGCAGTACTTC
- | TRBJ2-7 | - | TRBV18 | CASSPRGSRDDSYEQYF | TGTGCCAGCTCACCACGGGGGTCACGGGATGACTCCTACGAGCAGTACTTC
- | TRBJ1-4 | - | TRBV5-1 | CASSGTGGTNEKLFF | TGCGCCAGCAGCGGGACGGGGGGAACTAATGAAAAACTGTTTTTT
many | TRBJ1-1 | - | TRBV24-1 | CATSVGGETEAFF | TGTGCCACCAGTGTTGGGGGCGAGACTGAAGCTTTCTTT
many | TRBJ2-7 | TRBD2 | TRBV28 | CASRWGASGSLRYEQYF | TGTGCCAGCAGGTGGGGGGCTAGCGGGAGTTTACGCTACGAGCAGTACTTC
many | TRBJ2-5 | TRBD2 | TRBV11-2 | CASSFGVAGGRETQYF | TGTGCCAGCAGCTTTGGCGTTGCGGGAGGAAGAGAGACCCAGTACTTC
many | TRBJ2-2 | - | TRBV24-1 | CATSGGNTGELFF | TGTGCCACCAGTGGTGGGAACACCGGGGAGCTGTTTTTT
few | TRBJ1-2 | - | TRBV20-1 | CSAPGGGGAYFAGYTF | TGCAGTGCCCCGGGAGGGGGAGGTGCCTATTTTGCTGGCTACACCTTC
few | TRBJ2-1 | - | TRBV25-1 | CASSIGPDNGQFF | TGTGCCAGTTCTATTGGTCCTGACAATGGGCAGTTCTTC
many | TRBJ2-5 | - | TRBV19 | CASSIWSPAGEETQYF | TGTGCCAGTAGTATATGGTCGCCGGCAGGGGAAGAGACCCAGTACTTC
many | TRBJ1-1 | - | TRBV19 | CASSSATYTEAFF | TGTGCCAGTAGTTCGGCTACATACACTGAAGCTTTCTTT
- | TRBJ2-6 | - | TRBV27 | CASSLLAGDRSGANVLTF | TGTGCCAGCAGTTTACTGGCAGGGGATCGCTCTGGGGCCAACGTCCTGACTTTC
few | TRBJ1-5 | - | TRBV5-8 | CASSFRTGGELGQPQHF | TGTGCCAGCAGCTTTCGAACAGGAGGGGAATTAGGTCAGCCCCAGCATTTT
many | TRBJ2-1 | - | TRBV19 | CASSIAQGVPNEQFF | TGTGCCAGTAGTATAGCCCAGGGAGTGCCCAATGAGCAGTTCTTC
- | TRBJ2-5 | - | TRBV29-1 | CSVEGPSGEIGETQYF | TGCAGCGTTGAAGGGCCAAGTGGGGAGATAGGGGAGACCCAGTACTTC
few | TRBJ2-5 | TRBD2 | TRBV18 | CASPPTSGETQYF | TGTGCCAGCCCGCCTACTAGCGGAGAGACCCAGTACTTC
many | TRBJ1-2 | - | TRBV3-1 | CASSQGREFGYTF | TGTGCCAGCAGCCAGGGTAGGGAATTTGGCTACACCTTC
few | TRBJ2-3 | - | TRBV24-1 | CATSDRPSTGTQYF | TGTGCCACCAGTGATAGGCCCAGCACAGGTACGCAGTATTTT
- | TRBJ1-1 | - | TRBV5-6 | CTSSLGLGDTEAFF | TGTACCAGCAGCTTGGGTCTGGGGGACACTGAAGCTTTCTTT
many | TRBJ1-1 | - | TRBV27 | CASRGRLRTEAFF | TGTGCCAGCAGGGGGCGGCTTAGGACTGAAGCTTTCTTT
few | TRBJ1-1 | - | TRBV18 | CASSPRYGGDEAFF | TGTGCCAGCTCACCACGGTACGGGGGGGATGAAGCTTTCTTT
many | TRBJ1-1 | - | TRBV6-1 | CASRRDASVNTEAFF | TGTGCCAGCAGAAGGGACGCGAGCGTGAACACTGAAGCTTTCTTT
many | TRBJ2-2 | TRBD2 | TRBV5-1 | CASSLGLAGTGELFF | TGCGCCAGCAGCTTGGGACTAGCGGGCACCGGGGAGCTGTTTTTT
few | TRBJ1-1 | - | TRBV9 | CASSPGGQQQTEAFF | TGTGCCAGCAGCCCCGGTGGACAGCAGCAGACTGAAGCTTTCTTT
- | TRBJ2-7 | TRBD2 | TRBV2 | CASSPLAGLTSYEQYF | TGTGCCAGCAGCCCGTTAGCGGGACTCACCTCCTACGAGCAGTACTTC
few | TRBJ1-5 | - | TRBV19 | CASSRAAATNQPQHF | TGTGCCAGCAGCAGGGCGGCCGCCACTAATCAGCCCCAGCATTTT
- | TRBJ1-4 | - | TRBV19 | CASRNPGLNEKLFF | TGTGCCAGTAGGAACCCGGGACTAAATGAAAAACTGTTTTTT